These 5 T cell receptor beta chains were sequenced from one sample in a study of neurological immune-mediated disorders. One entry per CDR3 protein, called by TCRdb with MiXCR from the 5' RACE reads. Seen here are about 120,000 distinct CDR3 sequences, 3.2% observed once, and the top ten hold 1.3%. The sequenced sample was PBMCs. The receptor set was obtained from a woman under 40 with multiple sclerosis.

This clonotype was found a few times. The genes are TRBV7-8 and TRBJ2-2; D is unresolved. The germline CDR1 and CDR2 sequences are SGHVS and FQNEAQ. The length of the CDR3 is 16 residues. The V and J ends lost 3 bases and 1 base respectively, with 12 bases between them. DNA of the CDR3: TGTGCCAGCAGCTTTATTGGCGGAGTGAACACCGGGGAGCTGTTTTTT. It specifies CASSFIGGVNTGELFF.

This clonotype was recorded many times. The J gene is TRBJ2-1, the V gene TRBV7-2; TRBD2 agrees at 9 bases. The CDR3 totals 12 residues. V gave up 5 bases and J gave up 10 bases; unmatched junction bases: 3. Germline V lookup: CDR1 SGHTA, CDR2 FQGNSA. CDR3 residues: CASSAGLAEQFF. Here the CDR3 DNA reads TGTGCCAGCAGCGCTGGACTAGCGGAGCAGTTCTTC.

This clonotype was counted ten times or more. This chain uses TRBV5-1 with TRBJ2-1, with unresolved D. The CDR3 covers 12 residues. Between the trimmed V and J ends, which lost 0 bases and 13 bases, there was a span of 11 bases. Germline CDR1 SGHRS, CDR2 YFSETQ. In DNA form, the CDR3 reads TGCGCCAGCAGCTTGGCCGGGCAGAATCAGTTCTTC. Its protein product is CASSLAGQNQFF.

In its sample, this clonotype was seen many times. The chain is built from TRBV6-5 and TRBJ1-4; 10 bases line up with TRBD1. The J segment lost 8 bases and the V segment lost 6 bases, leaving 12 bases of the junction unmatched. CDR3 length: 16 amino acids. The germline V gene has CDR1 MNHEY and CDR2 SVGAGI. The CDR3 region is CASSSPSGTGVEKLFF. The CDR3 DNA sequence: TGTGCCAGCAGCTCCCCTTCTGGGACAGGGGTGGAAAAACTGTTTTTT.

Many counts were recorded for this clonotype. CDR3 region: CSARASRHPNTEAFF. CDR3 bases: TGCAGTGCTAGAGCGTCCCGCCACCCGAACACTGAAGCTTTCTTT. The J gene is TRBJ1-1, the V gene TRBV20-1, with D uncertain. The CDR3 is made up of 15 amino acids. Looked up from germline, CDR1 is DFQATT and CDR2 is SNEGSKA (reference sequence). V was trimmed by 1 base and J by 1 base, leaving 13 bases between them.